This T cell receptor (beta chain) was recorded in a study of breast tumors, draining lymph nodes, adjacent tissues. TCRdb processed the multiplex PCR reads anew with MiXCR; each CDR3 protein has one entry. Among approximately 230,000 distinct CDR3 sequences, 30% to 35% were seen once, and the ten largest hold approximately 3.7%. This clonotype showed up many times. Its specificity is not known. Study-level findings and limits: Data only fit, rather than demonstrated, lymph node origin of most tumor T cells. Tumor and nontumor repertoires were significantly more similar in luminal-like than in basal-like breast cancer.

Samples came from axillary lymph nodes draining the breast cancer. The CDR3 loop spans 12 amino acids. Per the germline V gene, CDR1 is LNHDA and CDR2 is SQIVND (reference sequence). With 6 bases clipped from V and 8 bases from J, the junction kept 5 bases outside the gene matches. Specimen: axillary lymph node tissue. The chain links TRBV19 to TRBJ1-2; TRBD1 matches 8 bases. This sequence was found in a female donor with breast cancer. Some clones in this sample may be carry-over from other donors' samples. The CDR3 DNA reads TGTGCCAGTAGAGACAGGGGTCGGGGCTACACCTTC. It translates to CASRDRGRGYTF.